The rows below give T cell receptor beta chains drawn from one sample of a study of blood T cell repertoires in COVID-19. Sequencing was performed with immunoSEQ multiplex PCR; in TCRdb, only in-frame clones are kept and a portion is missing. Here the sample spans a few hundred thousand clones, roughly nine tenths being singletons. The specimen sequenced was peripheral blood. Receptors were obtained from a man in his forties with active or convalescent COVID-19. The CDR3 runs from the conserved cysteine through the conserved F or W. D genes are given only for firm matches.

d_call: -; v_call: TRBV4-1; cdr3_length: 16; j_call: TRBJ2-7; cdr3_nt: TGCGCCAGCAGCCAAGAGGGGTCGACAGCCAACGCTTTGCAGTACTTC; cdr3_aa: CASSQEGSTANALQYF
d_call: -; v_call: TRBV2; cdr3_length: 12; j_call: TRBJ1-5; cdr3_nt: TGTGCCAGCAGTGAATCGGGTCAGCCCCAGCATTTT; cdr3_aa: CASSESGQPQHF
d_call: TRBD1; v_call: TRBV19; cdr3_length: 16; j_call: TRBJ1-4; cdr3_nt: TGTGCCAGTAGTCCTGTTCGACAGGGCGGAGATGAAAAACTGTTTTTT; cdr3_aa: CASSPVRQGGDEKLFF
d_call: TRBD2; v_call: TRBV19; cdr3_length: 14; j_call: TRBJ2-7; cdr3_nt: TGTGCCAGTAGTATGCGGGAGACGGCCTACGAGCAGTACTTC; cdr3_aa: CASSMRETAYEQYF
d_call: TRBD2; v_call: TRBV9; cdr3_length: 16; j_call: TRBJ2-1; cdr3_nt: TGTGCCAGCAGTGAGACTAGCGGAGCCTCCTACAATGAGCAGTTCTTC; cdr3_aa: CASSETSGASYNEQFF
d_call: -; v_call: TRBV7-3; cdr3_length: 14; j_call: TRBJ2-1; cdr3_nt: TGTGCCAGCAGCTCACAGGGCCACCTCAATGAGCAGTTCTTC; cdr3_aa: CASSSQGHLNEQFF
d_call: -; v_call: TRBV12-3/TRBV12-4; cdr3_length: 13; j_call: TRBJ1-2; cdr3_nt: TGTGCCAGCAGTTTAGGGCAGGGGCGTAGCTACACCTTC; cdr3_aa: CASSLGQGRSYTF
d_call: TRBD2; v_call: TRBV11-2; cdr3_length: 15; j_call: TRBJ2-1; cdr3_nt: TGTGCCAGCAGCTTGGGACTAGCGTCGCTCGCGGAGCAGTTCTTC; cdr3_aa: CASSLGLASLAEQFF
d_call: -; v_call: TRBV19; cdr3_length: 13; j_call: TRBJ1-1; cdr3_nt: TGTGCCAGTAGAGTGGTGGGGGGAACTGAAGCTTTCTTT; cdr3_aa: CASRVVGGTEAFF
d_call: -; v_call: TRBV29-1; cdr3_length: 14; j_call: TRBJ2-3; cdr3_nt: TGCAGCGTTGGGGGGCTCGGGGACACAGATACGCAGTATTTT; cdr3_aa: CSVGGLGDTDTQYF
d_call: -; v_call: TRBV25-1; cdr3_length: 12; j_call: TRBJ2-7; cdr3_nt: TGTGCCAGTGGGGGCGGGAGCCACGAGCAGTACTTC; cdr3_aa: CASGGGSHEQYF